This T cell receptor beta chain was obtained from a study of blood T cell repertoires in COVID-19. V gave up 2 bases and J gave up 0 bases, with 11 bases separating them. The CDR3 runs to 15 residues. Germline CDR1 and CDR2: MDHEN and SYDVKM. Per the original data handling: How many nucleated cells were present was estimated from reference gene primer amplification. Data came from immunoSEQ multiplex PCR; TCRdb stores just in-frame clones and leaves some out. That table is the source of V, J and clone size, and D and trimming were worked out from the DNA. Found here are about 160,000 clones, about 85% of them singletons; the top ten hold 1% to 1.5%.

This chain joins TRBV28 and TRBJ2-7; the D gene is possibly TRBD1 (6 bases). This clonotype was obtained from a man aged 60 to 75 who had recovered from COVID-19. Sequencing was done on a sample of peripheral blood. The CDR3 loop is CASSLGTHGSYEQYF. The CDR3 DNA follows: TGTGCCAGCAGTTTAGGGACACACGGCTCCTACGAGCAGTACTTC.